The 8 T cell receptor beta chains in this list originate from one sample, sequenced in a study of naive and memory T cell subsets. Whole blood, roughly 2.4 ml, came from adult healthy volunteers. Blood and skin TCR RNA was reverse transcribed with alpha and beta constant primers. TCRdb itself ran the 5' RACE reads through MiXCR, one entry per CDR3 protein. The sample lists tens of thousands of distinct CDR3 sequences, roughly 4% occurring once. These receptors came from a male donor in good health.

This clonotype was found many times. CDR3 in amino acids: CASSLGQAGGYEQYF. CDR3 DNA sequence: TGTGCCAGCAGCTTAGGACAGGCGGGAGGCTACGAGCAGTACTTC. This rearrangement joins TRBV7-2 to TRBJ2-7, with TRBD2 identical over 8 bases. The CDR3 contains 15 residues. Germline values: CDR1 SGHTA, CDR2 FQGNSA. V lost 1 base and J lost 3; bases outside the gene matches: 5. Full variable domain (missing parts from reference TRBV7-2 and TRBJ2-7): GAGVSQSPSNKVTEKGKDVELRCDPISGHTALYWYRQSLGQGLEFLIYFQGNSAPDKSGLPSDRFSAERTGGSVSTLTIQRTQQEDSAVYLCASSLGQAGGYEQYFGPGTRLTVT.

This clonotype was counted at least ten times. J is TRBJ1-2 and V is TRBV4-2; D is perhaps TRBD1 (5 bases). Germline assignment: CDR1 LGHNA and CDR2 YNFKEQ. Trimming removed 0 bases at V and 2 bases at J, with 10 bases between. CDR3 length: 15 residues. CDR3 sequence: CASSQDRGRNYGYTF. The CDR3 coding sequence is TGTGCCAGCAGCCAAGATCGGGGACGGAACTATGGCTACACCTTC.

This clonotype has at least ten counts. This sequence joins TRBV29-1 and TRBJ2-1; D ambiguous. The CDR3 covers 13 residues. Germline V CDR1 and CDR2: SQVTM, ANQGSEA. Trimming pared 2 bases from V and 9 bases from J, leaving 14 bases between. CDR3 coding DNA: TGCAGCGTTGAACCTCCACCAGAAGGTGAGCAGTTCTTC. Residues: CSVEPPPEGEQFF.

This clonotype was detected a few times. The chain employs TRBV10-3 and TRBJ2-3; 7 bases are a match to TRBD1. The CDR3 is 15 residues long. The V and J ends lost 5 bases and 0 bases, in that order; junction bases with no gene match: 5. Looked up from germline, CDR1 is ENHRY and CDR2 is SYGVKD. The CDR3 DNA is TGTGCCATCAGTCCGGACAGGCTGAGCACAGATACGCAGTATTTT. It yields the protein CAISPDRLSTDTQYF.

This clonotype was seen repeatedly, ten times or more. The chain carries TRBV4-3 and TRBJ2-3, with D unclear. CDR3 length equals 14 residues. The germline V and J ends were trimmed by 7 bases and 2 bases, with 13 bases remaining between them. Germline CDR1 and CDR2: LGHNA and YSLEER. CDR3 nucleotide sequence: TGCGCCAGCAAAGGGCAGCTAAACACAGATACGCAGTATTTT. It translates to CASKGQLNTDTQYF.

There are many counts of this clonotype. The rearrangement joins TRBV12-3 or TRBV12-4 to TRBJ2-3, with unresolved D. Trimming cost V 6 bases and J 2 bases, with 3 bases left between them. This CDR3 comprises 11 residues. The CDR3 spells CASRITDTQYF. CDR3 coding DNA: TGTGCCAGCAGGATCACAGATACGCAGTATTTT.

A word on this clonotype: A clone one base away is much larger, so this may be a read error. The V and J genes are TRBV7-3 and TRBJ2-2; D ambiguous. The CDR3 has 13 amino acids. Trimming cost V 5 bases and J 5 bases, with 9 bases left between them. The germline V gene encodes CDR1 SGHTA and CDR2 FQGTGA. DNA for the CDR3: TGTGCCAGCAGCCTTGCCGCAACCGGGGAGCTGTTTTTT. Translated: CASSLAATGELFF.

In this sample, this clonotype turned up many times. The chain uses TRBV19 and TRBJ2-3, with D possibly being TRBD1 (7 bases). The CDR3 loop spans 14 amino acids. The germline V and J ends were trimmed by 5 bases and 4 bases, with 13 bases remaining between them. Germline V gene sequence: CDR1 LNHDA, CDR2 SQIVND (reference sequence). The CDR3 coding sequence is TGTGCCAGTAGTGTCCAGGGGGGCGCAGATACGCAGTATTTT. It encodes CASSVQGGADTQYF.